This T cell receptor (beta chain) derives from a study of blood T cells in healthy people across ages (dated by TCRdb to between 2015 and 2016). Background on the whole study: In model experiments, template switching captured roughly one uniquely barcoded TCR beta cDNA molecule for every two T cells. Using the same blood draw, the study looked at two additional independent replicas of 1 million unique cDNA reads for two donors, one aged 18 to 30 and the other aged 80 or older. Donors were grouped into four age groups: young (average 16 years), middle-aged (39), aged (about 60) and long-lived (just over 80). Donors of different ages were randomly distributed across sequencing lanes to avoid experimental bias. The study measured age-related changes in TCR beta repertoire diversity using deep sequencing normalized with unique cDNA molecular identifiers.

Broad study findings and their caveats: A strong correlation was found between observed TCR beta diversity and the percentage of naive T cells measured by flow cytometry. As age increased, observed TCR beta diversity per million T cells dropped in a roughly linear way, and a significant reduction was already evident by age around 41. Total diversity estimates from one million sequenced T cells were considered lower bounds and underestimates. Because profiling used bulk unsorted PBMCs, naive and antigen-experienced compartments could not be compared conclusively. Because donor CMV infection status was unknown, age-related changes in expanded clonotypes were potentially confounded. Compared with the aged group, the long-lived group had more naive CD4+ T cells, fewer expanded clones and increased TCR diversity, suggesting age selection.

Donors were roughly 40 systemically healthy Caucasian individuals from Russia aged roughly 6 to 95 years. Around 10 milliliters of peripheral blood were drawn from each donor into EDTA-treated Vacutainer tubes. Ficoll-Paque density-gradient centrifugation was used to isolate PBMCs, with at least 6 million obtained per sample. Trizol reagent was used to extract total RNA from PBMCs, with at least 6 micrograms per sample. For every donor, an aliquot of PBMCs went through flow cytometry to measure the percentages of naive CD45RAhigh/CD27high T cells. A note on this clonotype: The antigen this receptor binds is unknown. Base qualities were left out, and no much larger clone turns up one base away.

The library was obtained by 5' RACE. The run used an Illumina HiSeq 2500. A second roughly 7 to 12 cycle PCR used a sample-barcoded 5' primer and a J-beta primer mix. Each TCR beta cDNA molecule received a unique molecular identifier from a template-switch 5' adaptor carrying 12 random nucleotides. At least 2.5 million CDR3-containing paired-end reads were obtained from each sample. The Mint cDNA synthesis kit, primed by a TRBC-specific oligonucleotide, was used to synthesize first-strand cDNA from all RNA. Following uracil-DNA glycosylase treatment, a first 18-cycle PCR with universal primers M1SS and BC2_uni_R was performed on all cDNA. On the authors' methods: Normalization of each sample was performed by random selection of 1 million high-quality reads, each carrying a distinct molecular identifier. Reads with shared molecular identifiers were discarded instead of being binned into consensus sequences. MiTCR, set to a Q25 quality threshold and the strictest error-elimination algorithm, was used for CDR3 identification, clonotype clustering and error correction. A nonparametric unseen species model using Euler transformation provided a lower-bound estimate of total TCR beta diversity. TCRdb handled the public reads itself, with Q25 trimming in fastp and clone calling in MiXCR, and kept productive beta chains. Each CDR3 protein gets just one entry, which takes the most common genes and DNA from the rows behind it. Clone size and V and J calls follow TCRdb, not the original study. This sample is represented by under 950,000 distinct CDR3 sequences; 22% of them were singletons. Around 22% of the sample comes from the top ten.

The receptor was derived from a man between 70 and 80 years old in good health. Sequenced input: blood.

The DNA sequence follows: TGTGCCAGCAGTTTACCGGGGACGGGCAATCAGCCCCAGCATTTT. Its translation is CASSLPGTGNQPQHF. The chain was built from TRBV12-3 or TRBV12-4 and TRBJ1-5, with TRBD1 as a weak D call on 5 bases. Spanning cysteine to phenylalanine, the CDR3 consists of 15 amino acids. Kept here is only the CDR3 DNA, which spans 45 bases and is read in frame from base 1. Between the V and J ends, shortened by 2 bases and 2 bases respectively, the junction contains 10 bases.